The 23 T cell receptor beta chains below were found in one sample sequenced in a study of cytomegalovirus exposure and HLA in healthy donors. Primers: 60 Vbeta forward and 13 Jbeta reverse. Data came from immunoSEQ multiplex PCR; TCRdb stores just in-frame clones and leaves some out. The sample holds about 200,000 clones, 82% seen once. The material sequenced was PBMCs. Receptors were obtained from a boy aged 2 to 10 in good health and CMV-seronegative.

In this sample, this clone turned up once. The V and J genes are TRBV11-3 and TRBJ1-2; maybe TRBD1 (5 bases). The germline gives CDR1 SGHNT, CDR2 YENEEA. The length of the CDR3 is 16 residues. V was clipped by 6 bases and J by 6 bases, with 23 bases between them. DNA of the CDR3: TGTGCCAGCAGATTACATTCGAGTTCTTCAGGGAATGGCTACACCTTC. Protein product: CASRLHSSSSGNGYTF.

The chain employs TRBV4-2 and TRBJ2-3, with TRBD2 matching 10 bases. With V trimmed by 0 bases and J by 3 bases, 3 bases remained unmatched. Germline CDR1 LGHNA, CDR2 YNFKEQ. CDR3 length: 16 residues. Here the CDR3 reads CASSQDSSGRTDTQYF. Here the CDR3 DNA reads TGTGCCAGCAGCCAAGATTCTAGCGGGAGAACAGATACGCAGTATTTT.

The chain uses TRBV6-6 and TRBJ1-4; D call uncertain. This CDR3 has 12 residues. Trimming left V 5 bases short and J 8 bases short, with 9 bases between. Per germline, CDR1 MNHNY and CDR2 SVGAGI (reference sequence). This CDR3 reads CASSRMREKLFF. The CDR3 region has the DNA TGTGCCAGCAGTCGGATGAGGGAAAAACTGTTTTTT.

This sequence joins TRBV4-2 and TRBJ1-2; the match to TRBD1 covers 9 bases. The CDR3 runs 14 residues. The J segment lost 7 bases and the V segment lost 3 bases, leaving 6 bases of the junction unmatched. Per germline, CDR1 LGHNA and CDR2 YNFKEQ. The DNA of the CDR3 is TGTGCCAGCAGCCAGCGACAGGGGGTCAGTGGCTACACCTTC. This sequence encodes CASSQRQGVSGYTF.

This chain uses TRBV30 with TRBJ1-2, with 9 bases aligning to TRBD1. Germline V gene data show CDR1 as GTSNPN and CDR2 as SVGIG (reference sequence). This CDR3 is 11 amino acids long. The V segment lost 8 bases and the J segment 7 bases; nucleotides outside the gene matches: 5. Here the CDR3 reads CARDREAGYTF. Written as DNA, the CDR3 is TGTGCCAGGGACAGGGAGGCTGGCTACACCTTC. Complete variable domain (other parts from reference TRBV30 and TRBJ1-2): SQTIHQWPATLVQPVGSPLSLECTVEGTSNPNLYWYRQAAGRGLQLLFYSVGIGQISSEVPQNLSASRPQDRQFILSSKKLLLSDSGFYLCARDREAGYTFGSGTRLTVV.

There are a few counts of this clone. The CDR3 spells CASSMSVWPGQAEKLFF. In DNA, the CDR3 is TGTGCCAGTAGTATGTCAGTTTGGCCGGGACAGGCTGAAAAACTGTTTTTT. The gene calls are TRBV19 and TRBJ1-4, with 8 positions matching TRBD1. CDR1 is LNHDA and CDR2 is SQIVND in the germline V gene (reference sequence). J lost 7 bases, V lost 3 bases, and 13 bases had no gene match. This CDR3 is built from 17 residues.

This chain joins TRBV7-6 and TRBJ2-5; no clear D. V gave up 5 bases and J gave up 5 bases, with 15 bases separating them. This CDR3 contains 14 residues. CDR1 SGHVS and CDR2 FNYEAQ come from the germline V gene. The CDR3 coding sequence is TGTGCCAGCAGCCCTACAATACTGAGGGAGACCCAGTACTTC. Its translation is CASSPTILRETQYF.

The chain joins TRBV6-1 to TRBJ2-5; D unresolved. CDR3 size: 13 residues. The germline gives CDR1 MNHNS, CDR2 SASEGT. V was trimmed by 4 bases and J by 1 base, leaving 7 bases between them. The CDR3 nucleotides are TGTGCCAGCAGTGTACAGCCCCAAGAGACCCAGTACTTC. Protein: CASSVQPQETQYF.

This chain links TRBV19 with TRBJ2-7; a weak D match, TRBD2 (6 bases). The germline V gene encodes CDR1 LNHDA and CDR2 SQIVND (reference sequence). Trimming stripped 3 bases from V and 3 bases from J, with 15 bases between. There are 15 residues in the CDR3. The CDR3 region is CASSIRGGEDYEQYF. CDR3 bases: TGTGCCAGTAGTATCCGGGGCGGGGAAGACTACGAGCAGTACTTC.

This sequence joins TRBV29-1 and TRBJ2-3; D perhaps matches TRBD2 (7 bases). The germline V and J ends were trimmed by 5 bases and 4 bases, with 13 bases remaining between them. The V gene's germline CDR1 is SQVTM and CDR2 ANQGSEA. The CDR3 has 13 residues. This CDR3 is CSVRSGGADTQYF. The DNA of the CDR3 is TGCAGCGTTCGCTCGGGGGGCGCAGATACGCAGTATTTT.

V is TRBV6-1 and J is TRBJ1-2, with 9 bases fitting TRBD1. This CDR3 comprises 16 residues. CDR1 and CDR2 (germline): MNHNS, SASEGT. Losses at the gene ends were 0 bases for V and 8 bases for J; bases not matched to a gene: 10. The DNA for the CDR3 is TGTGCCAGCAGTGAAGCCCTCCCCGGGACAGGGACGGGCTACACCTTC. This gives the protein CASSEALPGTGTGYTF.

The V and J genes are TRBV9 and TRBJ2-5; D is possibly TRBD1 (6 bases). V was cut by 2 bases and J by 3 bases, with 8 bases left in between. The length of the CDR3 is 13 residues. From germline, CDR1 is SGDLS and CDR2 YYNGEE. The CDR3 nucleotides read TGTGCCAGCAGCGTTTGGACAGAAGAGACCCAGTACTTC. Amino acid sequence: CASSVWTEETQYF.

The V gene is TRBV19, the J gene TRBJ1-1; TRBD1 is a possible D gene (6 bases). Trimming pared 5 bases from V and 4 bases from J, leaving 20 bases between. There are 16 residues in the CDR3. Germline V lookup: CDR1 LNHDA, CDR2 SQIVND (reference sequence). The CDR3 sequence: CASSAGWEGGVTEAFF. CDR3 nucleotides: TGTGCCAGTAGTGCCGGCTGGGAGGGGGGGGTCACTGAAGCTTTCTTT.

The V gene is TRBV14, the J gene TRBJ2-5; weak D call: TRBD1 (6 bases). The DNA matches TRBJ2-7 better at its end, which makes the J call doubtful. The CDR3 is 13 residues long. In germline, CDR1 is SGHDN, CDR2 FVKESK. DNA of the CDR3: TGTGCCAGCAGCCAAGGCCAGGGGAGCGAGCAGTACTTC. Encoded protein: CASSQGQGSEQYF.

This clone was observed a single time. V is TRBV21-1 and J is TRBJ1-1; the D call in the table, TRBD1, was not verified against the DNA. TRBV21-1 is classified as a pseudogene. The length of the CDR3 is 16 residues. CDR3 coding DNA: TGTGCCAGCAGCAAAAACAGGGGGACGTTGAACACTGAAGCTTTCTTT. Protein product: CASSKNRGTLNTEAFF.

This chain joins TRBV5-5 and TRBJ2-3, with 9 bases that match TRBD1. V lost 4 bases to trimming and J lost 4 bases; unmatched junction nucleotides: 7. The CDR3 has 15 residues. Germline-derived CDR1 and CDR2 are SGHKS and YYEKEE (reference sequence). The CDR3 region has the DNA TGTGCCAGCAGCCATGACAGGGGGGCGGCAGATACGCAGTATTTT. It is translated as CASSHDRGAADTQYF.

This sequence joins TRBV7-2 and TRBJ1-1; D is ambiguous. The CDR3 covers 12 residues. The germline V gene has CDR1 SGHTA and CDR2 FQGNSA. V was trimmed by 2 bases and J by 7 bases, leaving 8 bases between them. The DNA for the CDR3 is TGTGCCAGCAGCTTAACATCGTATGAAGCTTTCTTT. This gives the protein CASSLTSYEAFF.

V and J are TRBV2 and TRBJ1-5, with D hard to call. The CDR3 runs 13 residues. Germline loops: CDR1 SNHLY, CDR2 FYNNEI. Trimming pared 0 bases from V and 10 bases from J, leaving 10 bases between. The CDR3, as DNA: TGTGCCAGCAGTGAAGCGCAGGAAGGTCCCCAGCATTTT. It specifies CASSEAQEGPQHF.

The chain links TRBV20-1 to TRBJ2-7; 7 bases agree with TRBD2. Unmatched junction bases numbered 11, after V lost 6 bases and J lost 12 bases. The CDR3 covers 11 residues. Per the germline V gene, CDR1 is DFQATT and CDR2 is SNEGSKA (reference sequence). The CDR3 here is CSADSGTTLYF. Here the CDR3 DNA reads TGCAGTGCCGACTCCGGGACTACCTTGTACTTC.

This clone has a handful of counts. The V gene is TRBV5-1, the J gene TRBJ2-5; D remains ambiguous. V lost 3 bases and J lost 4, with 10 bases in between. CDR1 and CDR2 (germline): SGHRS, YFSETQ. This CDR3 comprises 13 residues. The CDR3 DNA sequence: TGCGCCAGCAGCTCGCTAGAGCGAGAGACCCAGTACTTC. This encodes CASSSLERETQYF.

The rearrangement links TRBV4-2 to TRBJ1-1, with 10 positions matching TRBD1. V gave up 4 bases and J gave up 3 bases; unmatched junction bases: 5. CDR1 is LGHNA and CDR2 is YNFKEQ in the germline V gene. This CDR3 is 15 amino acids long. The CDR3 nucleotides read TGTGCCAGCAGCCTCGCCGGGACAGGGGACACTGAAGCTTTCTTT. Translated, it gives CASSLAGTGDTEAFF.

The chain links TRBV5-4 to TRBJ1-2; D might be TRBD1 (5 bases). Germline CDR1 is SGHNT and CDR2 is YYREEE (reference sequence). V lost 2 bases to trimming and J lost 4 bases, with 6 bases between them. This CDR3 is 12 amino acids long. The CDR3 loop reads CASSFDSYGYTF. The CDR3 DNA follows: TGTGCCAGCAGCTTCGACAGCTATGGCTACACCTTC.

CDR3 region: CASSQVTGAYEQYF. CDR3 DNA: TGCGCCAGCAGCCAAGTAACAGGGGCCTACGAGCAGTACTTC. This chain uses TRBV4-3 with TRBJ2-7; TRBD1 matches 7 bases. In germline, CDR1 is LGHNA, CDR2 YSLEER. V trimming: 1 base; J trimming: 2 bases; junction bases outside the gene matches: 2. CDR3 length: 14 amino acids.